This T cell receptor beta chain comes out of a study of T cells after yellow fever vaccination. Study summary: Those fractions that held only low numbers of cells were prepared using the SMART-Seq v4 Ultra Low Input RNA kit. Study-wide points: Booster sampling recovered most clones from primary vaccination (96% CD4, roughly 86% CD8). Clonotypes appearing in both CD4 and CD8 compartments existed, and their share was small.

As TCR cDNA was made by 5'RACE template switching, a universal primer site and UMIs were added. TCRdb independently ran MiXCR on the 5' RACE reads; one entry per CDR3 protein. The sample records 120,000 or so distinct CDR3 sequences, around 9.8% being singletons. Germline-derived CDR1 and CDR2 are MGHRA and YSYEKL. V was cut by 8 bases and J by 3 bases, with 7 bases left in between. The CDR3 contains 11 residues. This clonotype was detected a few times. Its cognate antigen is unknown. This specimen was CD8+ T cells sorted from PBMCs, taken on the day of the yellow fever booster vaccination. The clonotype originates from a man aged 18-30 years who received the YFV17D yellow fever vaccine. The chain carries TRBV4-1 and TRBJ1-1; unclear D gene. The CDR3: CASADDTEAFF. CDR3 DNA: TGCGCCAGCGCTGACGACACTGAAGCTTTCTTT.